These 6 T cell receptor beta chains were all obtained from the same sample, sequenced in a study of cytomegalovirus exposure and HLA in healthy donors. Primers: 60 Vbeta forward and 13 Jbeta reverse. Repertoires were generated with immunoSEQ multiplex PCR, while TCRdb's copy carries only in-frame clones and drops some. The repertoire holds more than 90,000 clones, just under 70% seen once, with roughly 10% in the top ten. Sequencing was performed on PBMCs. These TCRs come from a man aged 30 to 39 in good health and CMV-seropositive.

There are a few counts of this clone. This chain links TRBV5-1 with TRBJ2-2; possible D gene TRBD2, 7 bases. This CDR3 region has 15 residues. Germline CDR1 reads SGHRS; CDR2 reads YFSETQ. Trimming pared 5 bases from V and 1 base from J, leaving 12 bases between. The CDR3 spells CASSAGAGNTGELFF. Written as DNA, the CDR3 is TGCGCCAGCAGTGCGGGGGCAGGGAACACCGGGGAGCTGTTTTTT.

The chain is built from TRBV7-2 and TRBJ2-3, with TRBD1 as a possible D gene (6 bases). The length of the CDR3 is 16 residues. Germline CDR1 reads SGHTA; CDR2 reads FQGNSA. V lost 5 bases to trimming and J lost 2 bases, with 17 bases between them. The DNA of the CDR3 is TGTGCCAGCAGCGGCCACACAGGGAGCGCCACAGATACGCAGTATTTT. Its translation: CASSGHTGSATDTQYF.

This clone was observed once. The chain combines TRBV30 with TRBJ2-6, with 9 bases aligning to TRBD2. CDR1 and CDR2 (germline): GTSNPN, SVGIG (reference sequence). J was trimmed by 0 bases and V by 0 bases; bases with no gene match: 9. The CDR3 totals 19 residues. The CDR3 DNA sequence: TGTGCCTGGAGTGTGGGGCTAGCGGGGATTCCCTCTGGGGCCAACGTCCTGACTTTC. It is translated as CAWSVGLAGIPSGANVLTF.

The J gene is TRBJ1-2, the V gene TRBV5-8; possible D gene TRBD1, 5 bases. CDR1 and CDR2 (germline): SGHTS, YDEGEE. V lost 4 bases and J 4 bases, leaving 14 bases between the germline ends. This CDR3 has 14 amino acids. CDR3 loop: CASSDQGVGYGYTF. Written as DNA, the CDR3 is TGTGCCAGCAGCGACCAGGGTGTCGGCTATGGCTACACCTTC.

V gene TRBV11-3 combines with J gene TRBJ2-7; 15 bases are shared with TRBD2. The CDR3 loop spans 18 amino acids. The germline V gene has CDR1 SGHNT and CDR2 YENEEA. V trimming: 5 bases; J trimming: 3 bases; junction bases outside the gene matches: 11. The CDR3 DNA reads TGTGCCAGCAGCGCAACTGGGACTAGCGGGGGGAAAGGCTACGAGCAGTACTTC. Encoded protein: CASSATGTSGGKGYEQYF.

This chain links TRBV12-5 with TRBJ1-1; 8 bases are a match to TRBD1. Germline-derived CDR1 and CDR2 are LGHNT and FRNRAP. The CDR3 has 16 residues. V lost 1 base to trimming and J lost 3 bases; unmatched junction nucleotides: 7. The chain's CDR3 is CASGLDSGGRDTEAFF. The DNA of the CDR3 is TGTGCTAGTGGTTTGGACTCAGGGGGCCGGGACACTGAAGCTTTCTTT.